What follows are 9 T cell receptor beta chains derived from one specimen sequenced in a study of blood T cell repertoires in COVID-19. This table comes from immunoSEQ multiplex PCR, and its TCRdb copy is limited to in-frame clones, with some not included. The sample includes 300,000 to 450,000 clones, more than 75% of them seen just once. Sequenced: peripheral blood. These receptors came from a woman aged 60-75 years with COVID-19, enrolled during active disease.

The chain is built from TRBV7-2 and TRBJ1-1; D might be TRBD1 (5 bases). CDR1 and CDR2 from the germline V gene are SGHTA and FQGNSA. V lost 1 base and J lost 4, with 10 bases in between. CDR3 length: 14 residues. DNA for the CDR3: TGTGCCAGCAGCTTAGTGGGGGGACCCACTGAAGCTTTCTTT. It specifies CASSLVGGPTEAFF.

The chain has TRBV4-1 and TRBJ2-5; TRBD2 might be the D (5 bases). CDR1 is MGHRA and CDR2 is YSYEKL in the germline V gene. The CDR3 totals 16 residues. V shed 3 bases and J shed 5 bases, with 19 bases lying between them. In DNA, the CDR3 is TGCGCCAGCAGCCATAGGCCTGGGCTAGCCGGGGAGACCCAGTACTTC. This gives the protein CASSHRPGLAGETQYF.

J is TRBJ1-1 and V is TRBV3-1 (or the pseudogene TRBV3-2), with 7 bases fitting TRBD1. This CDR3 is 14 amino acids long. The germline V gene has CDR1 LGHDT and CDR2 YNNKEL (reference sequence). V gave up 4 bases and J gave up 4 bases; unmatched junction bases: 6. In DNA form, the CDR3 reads TGTGCCAGCAGCCTACAGGGGACGAGCACTGAAGCTTTCTTT. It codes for CASSLQGTSTEAFF.

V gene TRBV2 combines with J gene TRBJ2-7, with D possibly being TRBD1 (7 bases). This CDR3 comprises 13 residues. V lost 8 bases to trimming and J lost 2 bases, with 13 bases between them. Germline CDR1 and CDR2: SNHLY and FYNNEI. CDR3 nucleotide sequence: TGTGCCAGCGGCGGGACAGCAGCCTACGAGCAGTACTTC. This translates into CASGGTAAYEQYF.

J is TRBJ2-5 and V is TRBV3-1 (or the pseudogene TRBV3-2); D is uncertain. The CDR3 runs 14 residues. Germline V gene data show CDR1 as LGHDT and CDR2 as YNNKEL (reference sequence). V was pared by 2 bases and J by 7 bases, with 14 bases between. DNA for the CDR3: TGTGCCAGCAGCCAAAGCGTGATCGGGTTGACCCAGTACTTC. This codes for CASSQSVIGLTQYF.

The CDR3 DNA sequence: TGTGCCAGCAGTTCGCGGAACAGGGGGTTGGAGCAGTACTTC. Its protein is CASSSRNRGLEQYF. V is TRBV27 and J is TRBJ2-7; 8 positions match TRBD1. Germline CDR1 and CDR2: MNHEY and SMNVEV (reference sequence). The CDR3 has 14 residues. Trimming removed 4 bases from V and 7 bases from J; junction bases left unmatched: 9.

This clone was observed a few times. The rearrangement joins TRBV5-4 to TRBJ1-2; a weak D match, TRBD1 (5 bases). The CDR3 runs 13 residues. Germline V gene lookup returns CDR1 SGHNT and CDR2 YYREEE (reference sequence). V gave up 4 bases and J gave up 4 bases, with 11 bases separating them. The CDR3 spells CASSRQGGYGYTF. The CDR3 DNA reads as TGTGCCAGCAGCCGGCAGGGAGGCTATGGCTACACCTTC.

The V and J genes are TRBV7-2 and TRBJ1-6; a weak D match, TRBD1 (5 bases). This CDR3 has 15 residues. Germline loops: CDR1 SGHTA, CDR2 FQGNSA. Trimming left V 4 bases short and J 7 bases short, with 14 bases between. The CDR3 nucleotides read TGTGCCAGCAGCTCATGGACAACCCAAAATTCACCCCTCCACTTT. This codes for CASSSWTTQNSPLHF.

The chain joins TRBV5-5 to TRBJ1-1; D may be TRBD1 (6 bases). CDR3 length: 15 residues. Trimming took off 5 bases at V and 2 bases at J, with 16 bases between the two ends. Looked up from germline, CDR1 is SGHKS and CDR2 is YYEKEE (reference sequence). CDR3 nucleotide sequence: TGTGCCAGCAGAAGGGCAGGGGTCGATAACACTGAAGCTTTCTTT. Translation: CASRRAGVDNTEAFF.